One sample yielded the 20 T cell receptor beta chains listed below, sequenced in a study of T cells in Graves' hyperthyroidism and ophthalmopathy. Amplification targeted TCR beta CDR3 regions from RNA transcripts. HTBI primers were the set used in a first-round RT-PCR of the TCR CDR3. TCRdb reprocessed the multiplex PCR reads via MiXCR and lists one record per CDR3 protein. The sample records over 700,000 distinct CDR3 sequences, 35% being singletons. The sequenced sample consisted of blood. The receptors were gathered from a woman aged 40 to 55 with Graves' hyperthyroidism.

On this clonotype itself: A much larger clone lies a single base off, so this may be a read error. Here the CDR3 omits its conserved ending phenylalanine or tryptophan, so a read error is the likely source. CDR3 DNA sequence: TGCGCCAGCAGTCAGAGAAATAGCTACACCTCC. This sequence encodes CASSQRNSYTS. The gene calls are TRBV4-3 and TRBJ1-2; D gene ambiguous. This CDR3 comprises 11 residues. From germline, CDR1 is LGHNA and CDR2 YSLEER. V lost 6 bases and J 9 bases, leaving 11 bases between the germline ends.

Concerning this clonotype itself: This may arise from a read error, as a much more abundant clone is one base away. V usage is TRBV11-1 and J usage is TRBJ1-1; TRBD1 aligns across 9 bases. The CDR3 length is 14 residues. The germline gives CDR1 SGHAT, CDR2 FQDESV (reference sequence). V was clipped by 10 bases and J by 7 bases; unmatched bases: 13. The CDR3 nucleotides read TGTGCCATCAGTGGGTGGGGACAGGGTAATGAAGCTTTCTTT. It codes for CAISGWGQGNEAFF.

This clonotype has at least ten counts. The V gene is TRBV5-1, the J gene TRBJ1-2; TRBD1 aligns across 10 bases. The V segment lost 4 bases and the J segment 6 bases; nucleotides outside the gene matches: 6. The CDR3 extends over 14 amino acids. Germline assignment: CDR1 SGHRS and CDR2 YFSETQ. CDR3 nucleotides: TGCGCCAGCAGCCTGGGACAGGGGATAGATGGCTACACCTTC. It yields the protein CASSLGQGIDGYTF. The whole variable domain, remainder taken from reference TRBV5-1 and TRBJ1-2, is KAGVTQTPRYLIKTRGQQVTLSCSPISGHRSVSWYQQTPGQGLQFLFEYFSETQRNKGNFPGRFSGRQFSNSRSEMNVSTLELGDSALYLCASSLGQGIDGYTFGSGTRLTVV.

As for this clonotype: The junction shows a germline mismatch at one end, possibly a read error. V and J are TRBV9 and TRBJ2-2, with TRBD2 matching over 8 bases. In germline, CDR1 is SGDLS, CDR2 YYNGEE. This CDR3 is 13 amino acids long. In nucleotides, the CDR3 is TGTGCCAGCAGCGTAGATGGCCGGGGGGGGCTGTTTTTT. Residues: CASSVDGRGGLFF.

With regard to this clonotype: A read error may account for a junction end that differs from germline. V and J are TRBV20-1 and TRBJ2-2, with 10 bases aligning to TRBD1. Germline CDR1 and CDR2: DFQATT and SNEGSKA (reference sequence). This CDR3 is built from 15 residues. CDR3 sequence: CSAREGQGNAGELFF. CDR3 DNA sequence: TGCAGTGCTAGAGAGGGACAGGGGAACGCCGGGGAGCTGTTTTTT.

In the case of this clonotype: Compared with germline, one end of the junction differs, possibly owing to a read error. The chain joins TRBV10-1 to TRBJ1-2, with D possibly matching TRBD1 (5 bases). The CDR3 is made up of 16 amino acids. Germline CDR1 reads WNHNN; CDR2 reads SYGVQD (reference sequence). CDR3 protein: CASSYTSLGGDYGYTF. CDR3 DNA sequence: TGTGCCAGCAGTTACACCTCTCTGGGGGGAGACTATGGCTACACCTTC.

This clonotype has just a few counts. The junction departs from germline at one end; a sequencing error may be responsible. The rearrangement links TRBV7-9 to TRBJ2-7; no clear D gene. This CDR3 is 15 amino acids long. Per the germline V gene, CDR1 is SEHNR and CDR2 is FQNEAQ (reference sequence). CDR3 in DNA: TGCGCCAGCAGCTCACGACGAGGAGAGCCCTACGAGCAGTACTTC. It translates to CASSSRRGEPYEQYF.

As DNA, the CDR3 is TGTGCCAGCAGTCAAAGTCCTCCGGGTGAGCAGTTCTTC. This codes for CASSQSPPGEQFF. This chain joins TRBV21-1 and TRBJ2-7; the table's D call TRBD1 went unverified against the DNA. The DNA end is a closer match to TRBJ2-1, so the J assignment may be wrong. TRBV21-1 is classified as a pseudogene. This CDR3 contains 13 residues.

At least ten counts were recorded for this clonotype. CDR3 amino acids: CASSRVPWGNEKLFF. CDR3 DNA sequence: TGTGCCAGCAGCAGGGTCCCCTGGGGTAATGAAAAACTGTTTTTT. The chain has TRBV12-3 or TRBV12-4 and TRBJ1-4, with a weak D call TRBD1 (5 bases). There are 15 residues in the CDR3. V lost 6 bases and J 4 bases, leaving 15 bases between the germline ends.

The genes are TRBV2 and TRBJ1-1; possibly TRBD1 for D (6 bases). The CDR3 spans 10 residues. V was shortened by 8 bases and J by 7 bases, with 8 bases between the two germline ends. Germline V gene data show CDR1 as SNHLY and CDR2 as FYNNEI. DNA of the CDR3: TGTGCCAGCGGGACAAATGAAGCTTTCTTT. Translation gives CASGTNEAFF.

This rearrangement joins TRBV5-1 to TRBJ1-2; possibly TRBD1 for D (5 bases). The CDR3 covers 14 residues. Germline lookup yields CDR1 SGHRS and CDR2 YFSETQ. The V and J ends lost 0 bases and 3 bases respectively, with 9 bases between them. The CDR3 sequence: CASSLDDSHYGYTF. In DNA, the CDR3 is TGCGCCAGCAGCTTGGACGACAGCCACTATGGCTACACCTTC. The whole variable domain, filled in from reference TRBV5-1 and TRBJ1-2, reads KAGVTQTPRYLIKTRGQQVTLSCSPISGHRSVSWYQQTPGQGLQFLFEYFSETQRNKGNFPGRFSGRQFSNSRSEMNVSTLELGDSALYLCASSLDDSHYGYTFGSGTRLTVV.

The gene calls are TRBV4-1 and TRBJ1-5; D is possibly TRBD1 (5 bases). The CDR3 is 15 amino acids. Germline assignment: CDR1 MGHRA and CDR2 YSYEKL. The ends were cut back, 2 bases at V and 3 bases at J, with 11 bases in the middle. Here the CDR3 DNA reads TGCGCCAGCAGCCAAAAACAGGACATCAATCAGCCCCAGCATTTT. The encoded protein is CASSQKQDINQPQHF.

As to this clonotype: At one of its ends the junction is not consistent with the germline gene, which may arise from a read error. The chain carries TRBV7-2 and TRBJ2-7; D might be TRBD2 (6 bases). The CDR3 covers 15 residues. Germline V gene lookup returns CDR1 SGHTA and CDR2 FQGNSA. CDR3 region: CASSQDLVRGGEQYF. The DNA for the CDR3 is TGCGCCAGCAGCCAAGATCTTGTGAGGGGAGGCGAGCAGTACTTC.

This clonotype has ten or more counts. The gene calls are TRBV7-2 and TRBJ1-2, with a possible D match to TRBD1 (6 bases). V shed 5 bases and J shed 4 bases, with 17 bases lying between them. The germline gives CDR1 SGHTA, CDR2 FQGNSA. The CDR3 runs to 15 residues. This chain's CDR3 is CASSPQRTAIYGYTF. CDR3 coding DNA: TGTGCCAGCAGCCCCCAGCGGACAGCGATCTATGGCTACACCTTC.

This clonotype was counted many times. The chain employs TRBV6-6 and TRBJ1-6, with TRBD1 matching 7 bases. V shed 6 bases and J 10 bases; nucleotides not matched to a gene: 12. From germline, CDR1 is MNHNY and CDR2 SVGAGI (reference sequence). The CDR3 totals 15 residues. This CDR3 reads CASRGRQGQGSPLHF. Here the CDR3 DNA reads TGTGCCAGCAGGGGTAGACAGGGCCAGGGGTCACCCCTCCACTTT.

As regards this clonotype: A read error is possible here, since a much larger clone lies one base away. The J gene is TRBJ2-2, the V gene TRBV7-3, with 9 bases that match TRBD2. The length of the CDR3 is 15 residues. V trimming: 6 bases; J trimming: 5 bases; junction bases outside the gene matches: 7. Germline loops: CDR1 SGHTA, CDR2 FQGTGA. The CDR3 loop is CASSSRREGTGELFF. CDR3 coding DNA: TGTGCCAGCAGTTCGAGGCGGGAGGGTACCGGGGAGCTGTTTTTT.

This clonotype was seen at least ten times. The chain recombines TRBV15 with TRBJ1-1, with D perhaps TRBD1 (6 bases). Trimming left V 1 base short and J 0 bases short, with 9 bases between. The germline V gene has CDR1 LNHNV and CDR2 YYDKDF (reference sequence). This CDR3 is built from 15 residues. CDR3 region: CATSRVGGMNTEAFF. In DNA form, the CDR3 reads TGTGCCACCAGCAGAGTAGGGGGGATGAACACTGAAGCTTTCTTT.

The sample holds a few counts of this clonotype. It may be a read error: a sequence one base away is much more abundant. J is TRBJ1-2 and V is TRBV7-9; 8 bases match TRBD1. The CDR3 spans 14 residues. Germline V gene data show CDR1 as SEHNR and CDR2 as FQNEAQ (reference sequence). CDR3 region: CASSLQDRDYGHTF. CDR3 bases: TGTGCCAGCAGTCTTCAGGACAGGGATTATGGCCACACCTTC.

This clonotype was picked up a small number of times. The chain couples TRBV9 to TRBJ1-4; D may be TRBD1 (6 bases). CDR1 is SGDLS and CDR2 is YYNGEE in the germline V gene. Deletions cut 0 bases from V and 8 bases from J, with 23 bases between. This CDR3 has 18 amino acids. CDR3 protein: CASSVDVSEGGGGEKLFF. The CDR3 DNA is TGTGCCAGCAGCGTAGATGTTTCGGAGGGGGGAGGCGGAGAAAAACTGTTTTTT.

DNA for the CDR3: TGCAGTGCTAGTCCCCACAGTGCCCGGGACTATGGCTACACCTTC. Translating it yields CSASPHSARDYGYTF. The chain couples TRBV20-1 to TRBJ1-2; D gene ambiguous. The V end lost 3 bases, the J end lost 3 bases, and 17 bases lay between the germline ends. CDR1 is DFQATT and CDR2 is SNEGSKA in the germline V gene (reference sequence). This CDR3 has 15 amino acids.